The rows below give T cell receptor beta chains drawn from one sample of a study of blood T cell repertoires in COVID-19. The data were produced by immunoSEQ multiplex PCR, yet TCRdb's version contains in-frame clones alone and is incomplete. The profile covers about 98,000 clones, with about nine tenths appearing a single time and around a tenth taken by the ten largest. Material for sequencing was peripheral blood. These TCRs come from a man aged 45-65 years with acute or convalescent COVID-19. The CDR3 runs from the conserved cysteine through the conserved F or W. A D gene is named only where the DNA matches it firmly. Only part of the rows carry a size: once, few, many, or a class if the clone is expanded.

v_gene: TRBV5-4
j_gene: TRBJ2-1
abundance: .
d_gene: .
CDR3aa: CASSSPVQSGEQFF
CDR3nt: TGTGCCAGCAGCTCCCCTGTCCAATCGGGTGAGCAGTTCTTC

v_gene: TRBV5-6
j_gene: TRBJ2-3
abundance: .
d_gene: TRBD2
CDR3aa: CASSNGLAGDTQYF
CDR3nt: TGTGCCAGCAGCAACGGACTAGCTGGAGATACGCAGTATTTT

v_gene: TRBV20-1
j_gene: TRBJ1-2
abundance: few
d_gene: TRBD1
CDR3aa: CSASGPGQGLYGYTF
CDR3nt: TGCAGTGCTAGTGGTCCAGGACAGGGGCTTTATGGCTACACCTTC

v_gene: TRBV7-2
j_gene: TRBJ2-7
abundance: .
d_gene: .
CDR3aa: CASSSKTGGREQYF
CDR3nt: TGTGCCAGCAGCTCGAAGACAGGTGGGCGCGAGCAGTACTTC

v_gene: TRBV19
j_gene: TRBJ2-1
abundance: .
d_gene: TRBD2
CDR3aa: CASSGLAAYLSYNEQFF
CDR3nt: TGTGCCAGCTCGGGACTAGCGGCCTATCTCTCCTACAATGAGCAGTTCTTC

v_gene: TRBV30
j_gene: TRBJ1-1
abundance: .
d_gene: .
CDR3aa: CAWSVIPGTTMNTEAFF
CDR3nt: TGTGCCTGGAGTGTAATCCCCGGGACAACCATGAACACTGAAGCTTTCTTT

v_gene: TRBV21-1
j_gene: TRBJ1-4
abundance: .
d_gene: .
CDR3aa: CASSKERGDGQHFATNEKLFF
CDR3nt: TGTGCCAGCAGCAAAGAAAGAGGGGACGGACAGCATTTTGCAACTAATGAAAAACTGTTTTTT

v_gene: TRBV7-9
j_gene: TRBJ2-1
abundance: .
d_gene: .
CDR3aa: CASSLSEYNEQFF
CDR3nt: TGTGCCAGCAGCTTAAGCGAATACAATGAGCAGTTCTTC

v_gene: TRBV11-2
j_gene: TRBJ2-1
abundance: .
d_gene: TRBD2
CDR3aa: CASSMGLALENEQFF
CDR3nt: TGTGCCAGCAGCATGGGACTAGCTTTGGAAAATGAGCAGTTCTTC

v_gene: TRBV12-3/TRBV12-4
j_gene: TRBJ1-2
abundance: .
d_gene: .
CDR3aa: CASSRRGADGYTF
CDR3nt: TGTGCCAGCAGCCGTAGGGGCGCAGATGGCTACACCTTC

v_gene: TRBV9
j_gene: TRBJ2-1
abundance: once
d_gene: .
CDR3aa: CASSGQGGEQFF
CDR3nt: TGTGCCAGCAGCGGACAGGGAGGCGAGCAGTTCTTC

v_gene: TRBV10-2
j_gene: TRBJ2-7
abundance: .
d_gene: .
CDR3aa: CASSEQGWSHEQYF
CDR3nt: TGCGCCAGCAGTGAGCAGGGATGGTCCCACGAGCAGTACTTC

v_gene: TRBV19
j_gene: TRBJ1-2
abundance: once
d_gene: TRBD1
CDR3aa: CASSAGQGRSYTF
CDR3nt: TGTGCCAGTAGTGCGGGACAGGGAAGGAGCTACACCTTC

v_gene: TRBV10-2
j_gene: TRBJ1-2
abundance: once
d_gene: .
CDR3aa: CASSGNMGGYGYTF
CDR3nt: TGCGCCAGCAGTGGTAATATGGGGGGCTATGGCTACACCTTC

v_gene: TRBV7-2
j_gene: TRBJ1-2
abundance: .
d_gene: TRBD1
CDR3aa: CASSLAPGGNYGYTF
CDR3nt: TGTGCCAGCAGCTTAGCCCCAGGGGGCAATTATGGCTACACCTTC

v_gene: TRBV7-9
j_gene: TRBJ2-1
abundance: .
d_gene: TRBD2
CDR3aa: CASSPGLGNEQFF
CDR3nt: TGTGCCAGCAGTCCAGGACTAGGGAATGAGCAGTTCTTC

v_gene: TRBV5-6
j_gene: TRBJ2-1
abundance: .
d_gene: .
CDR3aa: CASSLTSTEQFF
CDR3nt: TGTGCCAGCAGCTTAACTAGCACTGAGCAGTTCTTC

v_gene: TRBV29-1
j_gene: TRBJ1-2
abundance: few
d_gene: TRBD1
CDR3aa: CSVEPWDRSNYGYTF
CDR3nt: TGCAGCGTTGAACCCTGGGACAGATCTAACTATGGCTACACCTTC

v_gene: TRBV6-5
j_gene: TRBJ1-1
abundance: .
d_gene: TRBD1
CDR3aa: CASSPGQGMNTEAFF
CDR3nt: TGTGCCAGCAGTCCCGGACAGGGTATGAACACTGAAGCTTTCTTT

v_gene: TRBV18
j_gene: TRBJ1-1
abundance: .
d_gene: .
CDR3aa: CASSPGQKNTEAFF
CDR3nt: TGTGCCAGCTCACCCGGACAGAAGAACACTGAAGCTTTCTTT

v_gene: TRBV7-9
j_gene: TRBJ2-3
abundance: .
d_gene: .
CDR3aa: CASSLVGARTDTQYF
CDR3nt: TGTGCCAGCAGCCTCGTGGGGGCACGCACAGATACGCAGTATTTT

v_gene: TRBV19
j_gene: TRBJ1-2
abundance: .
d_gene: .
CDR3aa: CASSISTGRRTYGYTF
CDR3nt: TGTGCCAGTAGTATAAGTACAGGACGTAGGACCTATGGCTACACCTTC

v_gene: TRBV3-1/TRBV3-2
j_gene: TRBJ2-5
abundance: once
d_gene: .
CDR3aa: CASSLRGGAETQYF
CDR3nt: TGTGCCAGCAGCCTTAGGGGGGGGGCGGAGACCCAGTACTTC

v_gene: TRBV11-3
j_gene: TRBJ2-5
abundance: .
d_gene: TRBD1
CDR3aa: CASSNGQGVTQYF
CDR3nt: TGTGCCAGCAGCAATGGACAGGGGGTAACCCAGTACTTC

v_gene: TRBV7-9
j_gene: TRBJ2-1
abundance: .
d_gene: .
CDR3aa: CASRAYNEQFF
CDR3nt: TGTGCCAGCAGAGCATACAATGAGCAGTTCTTC

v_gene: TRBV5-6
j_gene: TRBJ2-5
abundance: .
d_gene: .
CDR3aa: CASSLQGQETQYF
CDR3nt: TGTGCCAGCAGCTTGCAGGGCCAAGAGACCCAGTACTTC

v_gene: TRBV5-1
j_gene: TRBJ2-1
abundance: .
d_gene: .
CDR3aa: CASSSGLAEYNEQFF
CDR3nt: TGCGCCAGCAGCTCCGGTTTAGCGGAATACAATGAGCAGTTCTTC

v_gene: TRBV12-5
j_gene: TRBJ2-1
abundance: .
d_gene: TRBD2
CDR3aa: CASGFLTERDYNEQFF
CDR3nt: TGTGCTAGTGGTTTCTTAACCGAGCGGGACTACAATGAGCAGTTCTTC

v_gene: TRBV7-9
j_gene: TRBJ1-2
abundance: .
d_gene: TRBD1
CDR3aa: CASSLMGQGAYTF
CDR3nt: TGTGCCAGCAGCTTGATGGGACAGGGGGCATACACCTTC